This T cell receptor beta chain was found in a study of T cell repertoires in cytomegalovirus infection. Study at large: From public TCR beta signatures came an indication of both CMV infection and matching HLA type.

Remarks on this clonotype: Antigen specificity is unknown.

Each CDR3 protein is one row after TCRdb ran MiXCR on the reads. The data show about 85,000 distinct CDR3 sequences, with about half seen just once and approximately 93% held by the top ten. Sequenced material: CD8+ T cells from cultured PBMCs, taken from culture after CMV antigen stimulation. The clonotype was recovered from a human donor in good health (CMV status not recorded). Some clones in this sample may be carry-over from other donors' samples.

CDR3 region: CASSEGTSGGTDTQYF. CDR3 nucleotide sequence: TGTGCCAGCAGTGAAGGGACTAGCGGGGGGACAGATACGCAGTATTTT. V usage is TRBV6-4 and J usage is TRBJ2-3; 15 bases map to TRBD2. CDR1 is MRHNA and CDR2 is SNTAGT in the germline V gene. With 3 bases clipped from V and 3 bases from J, the junction kept 1 base outside the gene matches. The CDR3 length is 16 residues.